These 30 T cell receptor beta chains share one sample of origin, sequenced in a study of T-cell reconstitution after alpha-beta-depleted transplantation in children. The TCRbeta library was prepared with unique molecular identifiers. In TCRdb, the PCR reads were re-called with MiXCR into one record per CDR3 protein. Altogether 95,000 to 120,000 distinct CDR3 sequences are present, about 6.4% being singletons, with the ten largest covering 23%. The sample was PBMCs, mostly from graft donor cells, taken 360 days after TCRalphabeta/CD19-depleted stem cell transplant. All receptors come from a male patient between 2 and 9 years old who had a stem cell transplant for acute lymphoblastic leukemia, so the T cells may come from the graft donor.

In its sample, this clonotype was seen many times. This sequence joins TRBV27 and TRBJ1-2; D may be TRBD1 (5 bases). Trimming cost V 5 bases and J 7 bases, with 23 bases left between them. The germline V gene encodes CDR1 MNHEY and CDR2 SMNVEV (reference sequence). The length of the CDR3 is 16 residues. The CDR3 reads CASSPIGRFGTPGYTF. Here the CDR3 DNA reads TGTGCCAGCAGTCCGATAGGGAGGTTCGGGACCCCTGGCTACACCTTC.

This clonotype has at least ten counts. This chain uses TRBV20-1 with TRBJ1-5; 7 bases match TRBD1. CDR1 is DFQATT and CDR2 is SNEGSKA in the germline V gene (reference sequence). V lost 7 bases to trimming and J lost 4 bases; unmatched junction nucleotides: 7. The CDR3 consists of 13 residues. The CDR3 DNA sequence: TGCAGTGTTCAGGACAGGAGTAATCAGCCCCAGCATTTT. Protein sequence: CSVQDRSNQPQHF.

This clonotype was seen repeatedly, ten times or more. The chain joins TRBV2 to TRBJ2-7; D is unclear. Trimming stripped 4 bases from V and 3 bases from J, with 13 bases between. The CDR3 has 14 residues. Looked up from germline, CDR1 is SNHLY and CDR2 is FYNNEI. The CDR3 nucleotides are TGTGCCAGCAGTGCTGAGACCCATCTCTACGAGCAGTACTTC. This codes for CASSAETHLYEQYF.

This clonotype was picked up many times. The rearrangement joins TRBV7-9 to TRBJ2-7; 9 nucleotides align to TRBD2. The V gene end was trimmed by 8 bases and the J gene end by 5 bases; junction bases not matched to a gene: 10. Germline V gene sequence: CDR1 SEHNR, CDR2 FQNEAQ (reference sequence). The CDR3 extends over 14 amino acids. CDR3 protein: CASRDSGRQDEQYF. In DNA form, the CDR3 reads TGTGCCAGCCGTGATAGCGGGAGACAAGACGAGCAGTACTTC.

This clonotype has a handful of counts. J is TRBJ1-5 and V is TRBV20-1; the D is unclear. This CDR3 contains 13 residues. Trimming stripped 5 bases from V and 4 bases from J, with 12 bases between. Looked up from germline, CDR1 is DFQATT and CDR2 is SNEGSKA (reference sequence). The CDR3 protein is CSAPDWTNQPQHF. CDR3 bases: TGCAGTGCTCCCGATTGGACGAATCAGCCCCAGCATTTT.

This clonotype was counted ten times or more. This chain links TRBV10-2 with TRBJ2-3, with a tentative D call TRBD2 (5 bases). This CDR3 has 16 amino acids. The germline V gene has CDR1 WSHSY and CDR2 SAAADI. Trimming removed 0 bases at V and 5 bases at J, with 15 bases between. The CDR3, as DNA: TGCGCCAGCAGTGAGTCGGCAGGAGCCCGGGGAGATACGCAGTATTTT. Translating gives CASSESAGARGDTQYF.

This clonotype was seen repeatedly, ten times or more. This rearrangement joins TRBV9 to TRBJ2-1; 7 nucleotides match TRBD1. J was trimmed by 8 bases and V by 0 bases; bases with no gene match: 11. The CDR3 is made up of 16 amino acids. The V gene's germline CDR1 is SGDLS and CDR2 YYNGEE. The CDR3 DNA is TGTGCCAGCAGCGTAGAGTCTGGGACAGTTGGGCATGAGCAGTTCTTC. Residues: CASSVESGTVGHEQFF.

This clonotype has only a few counts. V is TRBV9 and J is TRBJ2-7; a weak D match, TRBD1 (5 bases). The ends were cut back, 0 bases at V and 0 bases at J, with 13 bases in the middle. Germline CDR1 is SGDLS and CDR2 is YYNGEE. This CDR3 comprises 16 residues. CDR3: CASSVGGRASSYEQYF. CDR3 nucleotides: TGTGCCAGCAGCGTAGGCGGCAGGGCCAGCTCCTACGAGCAGTACTTC.

This clonotype appeared many times. V usage is TRBV7-9 and J usage is TRBJ1-4; TRBD1 matches at 8 bases. Germline CDR1 SEHNR, CDR2 FQNEAQ (reference sequence). The CDR3 is 16 residues long. V shed 5 bases and J 3 bases; nucleotides not matched to a gene: 8. The CDR3 is CASSEYRGRANEKLFF. For the CDR3, the DNA is TGTGCCAGCAGCGAATACAGGGGGAGGGCTAATGAAAAACTGTTTTTT.

This clonotype was observed many times. CDR3: CASSPGTDYEQYF. Written as DNA, the CDR3 is TGTGCCAGCAGCCCTGGGACAGACTACGAGCAGTACTTC. The chain links TRBV28 to TRBJ2-7; 7 nucleotides match TRBD1. The CDR3 length is 13 residues. CDR1 and CDR2 from the germline V gene are MDHEN and SYDVKM. With 6 bases clipped from V and 3 bases from J, the junction kept 5 bases outside the gene matches.

The table lists this clonotype with a few counts. The CDR3 loop is CASSSSYWETQYF. The DNA of the CDR3 is TGTGCCAGCAGCTCCTCGTATTGGGAGACCCAGTACTTC. The V gene is TRBV13, the J gene TRBJ2-5; D is unclear. The germline V and J ends were trimmed by 4 bases and 5 bases, with 11 bases remaining between them. The CDR3 spans 13 residues. Germline V gene lookup returns CDR1 PRHDT and CDR2 FYEKMQ (reference sequence).

J is TRBJ2-5 and V is TRBV7-9; 8 bases match TRBD2. CDR1 and CDR2 from the germline V gene are SEHNR and FQNEAQ (reference sequence). Trimming took 7 bases from V and 2 from J; bases not matched to a gene: 12. This CDR3 has 16 residues. The CDR3 sequence: CASTFPAQRGQETQYF. CDR3 nucleotide sequence: TGTGCCAGCACCTTCCCGGCCCAGCGGGGGCAAGAGACCCAGTACTTC.

This clonotype was counted at least ten times. The chain combines TRBV6-2 or TRBV6-3 with TRBJ1-6; perhaps TRBD1 as D (5 bases). Between the trimmed V and J ends, which lost 5 bases and 6 bases, there was a span of 5 bases. CDR1 and CDR2 (germline): MNHEY, SVGEGT. The CDR3 runs 12 residues. The CDR3 DNA follows: TGTGCCAGCAGTCAGGGTAATTCACCCCTCCACTTT. Its protein is CASSQGNSPLHF.

This clonotype was counted at least ten times. The chain combines TRBV4-2 with TRBJ2-1; D not resolved. Germline V gives CDR1 LGHNA, CDR2 YNFKEQ. The CDR3 totals 16 residues. Trimming left V 0 bases short and J 0 bases short, with 9 bases between. The CDR3 is CASSQEYLSSYNEQFF. In DNA form, the CDR3 reads TGTGCCAGCAGCCAAGAGTACTTGAGCTCCTACAATGAGCAGTTCTTC.

The chain couples TRBV3-1 to TRBJ2-1, with TRBD2 identical over 12 bases. The V gene's germline CDR1 is LGHDT and CDR2 YNNKEL (reference sequence). The CDR3 is made up of 17 amino acids. The CDR3 region is CTFCPGLAGPTYNEQFF. CDR3 sequence (DNA): TGTACCTTCTGTCCGGGACTAGCGGGCCCGACCTACAATGAGCAGTTCTTC.

The J gene is TRBJ2-3, the V gene TRBV5-5; D not certain. The ends were cut back, 3 bases at V and 2 bases at J, with 13 bases in the middle. Germline V gene lookup returns CDR1 SGHKS and CDR2 YYEKEE (reference sequence). CDR3 length: 15 amino acids. The CDR3 spells CASSSEAITTDTQYF. The CDR3 DNA follows: TGTGCCAGCAGCTCCGAAGCTATAACCACAGATACGCAGTATTTT.

This clonotype was seen many times. The chain carries TRBV20-1 and TRBJ2-1; 8 positions match TRBD1. Per germline, CDR1 DFQATT and CDR2 SNEGSKA (reference sequence). V shed 7 bases, J shed 9 bases, and the junction held 5 bases outside the gene matches. The CDR3 is 11 residues long. The CDR3 spells CSGQGALEQFF. The DNA for the CDR3 is TGCAGTGGCCAGGGGGCTCTTGAGCAGTTCTTC.

This chain connects TRBV5-1 to TRBJ2-3; no firm D call. The ends were cut back, 5 bases at V and 1 base at J, with 14 bases in the middle. Germline V gene sequence: CDR1 SGHRS, CDR2 YFSETQ. This CDR3 region has 15 residues. The CDR3: CASRFLSTRTDTQYF. CDR3 DNA: TGCGCCAGCAGATTCCTATCCACTCGCACAGATACGCAGTATTTT. Together with reference TRBV5-1 and TRBJ2-3, the CDR3 gives the full variable domain: KAGVTQTPRYLIKTRGQQVTLSCSPISGHRSVSWYQQTPGQGLQFLFEYFSETQRNKGNFPGRFSGRQFSNSRSEMNVSTLELGDSALYLCASRFLSTRTDTQYFGPGTRLTVL.

This clonotype was counted between two and nine times. The chain couples TRBV5-1 to TRBJ1-2; D remains unclear. The CDR3 totals 12 residues. V was pared by 0 bases and J by 8 bases, with 8 bases between. Germline assignment: CDR1 SGHRS and CDR2 YFSETQ. The CDR3 DNA reads as TGCGCCAGCAGCTTGGCAAGAAAGGGCTACACCTTC. Its protein product is CASSLARKGYTF.

Note on this clonotype: A read error may explain this, as a much larger clone is one base away. V is TRBV20-1 and J is TRBJ2-7; 7 bases line up with TRBD2. Germline CDR1 reads DFQATT; CDR2 reads SNEGSKA (reference sequence). Trimming at V came to 6 bases and at J to 0 bases, leaving 11 bases not matched to a gene. The CDR3 length is 15 residues. The CDR3 loop is CSAGGVHRHSYEQYF. Written as DNA, the CDR3 is TGCAGTGCGGGGGGGGTCCACCGCCACTCCTACGAGCAGTACTTC.

This clonotype was recorded at least ten times. The J gene is TRBJ2-2, the V gene TRBV4-3; no clear D. This CDR3 is 14 amino acids long. Germline V CDR1 and CDR2: LGHNA, YSLEER. Trimming pared 1 base from V and 4 bases from J, leaving 7 bases between. The CDR3 bases are TGCGCCAGCAGCCAAGCCAGTGTCACCGGGGAGCTGTTTTTT. Residues: CASSQASVTGELFF.

In its sample, this clonotype was seen many times. The chain carries TRBV12-3 or TRBV12-4 and TRBJ1-2, with D unclear. The CDR3 loop spans 13 amino acids. V lost 6 bases, J lost 0 bases, and 8 bases lay in between. In DNA, the CDR3 is TGTGCCAGCAGGACCCAGTCTAACTATGGCTACACCTTC. Translating it yields CASRTQSNYGYTF.

This clonotype appeared a few times. The J gene is TRBJ2-4, the V gene TRBV7-9, with 8 bases matching TRBD1. Germline V gene lookup returns CDR1 SEHNR and CDR2 FQNEAQ (reference sequence). This CDR3 contains 13 residues. V shed 5 bases, J shed 7 bases, and the junction held 4 bases outside the gene matches. This chain's CDR3 is CASSHRGRNIQYF. DNA of the CDR3: TGTGCCAGCAGCCACAGGGGGAGGAACATTCAGTACTTC.

This clonotype was counted ten times or more. The CDR3 loop is CASSFQGYGYTF. The DNA of the CDR3 is TGTGCCAGCAGTTTCCAGGGGTATGGCTACACCTTC. The rearrangement uses TRBV27 and TRBJ1-2, with a possible D match to TRBD1 (6 bases). The CDR3 contains 12 residues. V was shortened by 3 bases and J by 5 bases, with 7 bases between the two germline ends. The germline gives CDR1 MNHEY, CDR2 SMNVEV (reference sequence).

This clonotype was seen many times. The chain uses TRBV5-6 and TRBJ1-5; 8 nucleotides align to TRBD1. The J segment lost 3 bases and the V segment lost 4 bases, leaving 6 bases of the junction unmatched. This CDR3 contains 15 residues. Germline CDR1 is SGHDT and CDR2 is YYEEEE. The CDR3 nucleotides are TGTGCCAGCAGCATTGGGACAGGTTTCAATCAGCCCCAGCATTTT. Protein product: CASSIGTGFNQPQHF.

This chain joins TRBV11-1 and TRBJ2-5, with 9 positions matching TRBD1. Looked up from germline, CDR1 is SGHAT and CDR2 is FQDESV (reference sequence). With V trimmed by 2 bases and J by 5 bases, 15 bases remained unmatched. The CDR3 contains 18 residues. Written as DNA, the CDR3 is TGTGCCAGCAGCTTAAAGATGCGTATAACAGGGGGCTTGGAGACCCAGTACTTC. This encodes CASSLKMRITGGLETQYF.

This clonotype was counted only a few times. The chain is built from TRBV6-1 and TRBJ2-7, with TRBD1 identical over 7 bases. Trimming at V came to 4 bases and at J to 1 base, leaving 4 bases not matched to a gene. This CDR3 contains 14 residues. The germline CDR1 and CDR2 sequences are MNHNS and SASEGT. CDR3 region: CASSAGQASYEQYF. In DNA, the CDR3 is TGTGCCAGCAGTGCCGGACAGGCGTCCTACGAGCAGTACTTC.

This clonotype was detected many times. The chain links TRBV2 to TRBJ2-7, with a weak D call TRBD2 (5 bases). The V end was cut by 8 bases, the J end by 7 bases, with 9 bases between. Germline CDR1 reads SNHLY; CDR2 reads FYNNEI. There are 10 residues in the CDR3. The CDR3 spells CASEGREQYF. CDR3 DNA sequence: TGTGCCAGCGAGGGAAGGGAGCAGTACTTC.

This clonotype came up many times. The chain links TRBV2 to TRBJ2-1; D tentatively reads TRBD1 or TRBD2 (6 bases each). V lost 11 bases and J 0 bases, leaving 11 bases between the germline ends. CDR1 and CDR2 (germline): SNHLY, FYNNEI. This CDR3 has 13 residues. The chain's CDR3 is CAAEGGSYNEQFF. CDR3 DNA: TGTGCCGCTGAGGGGGGCTCCTACAATGAGCAGTTCTTC.

This sequence joins TRBV12-3 or TRBV12-4 and TRBJ2-4; TRBD2 agrees at 13 bases. This CDR3 region has 18 residues. Germline trimming cut 11 bases from V and 2 bases from J; bases unmatched to any gene: 15. CDR3 in amino acids: CACCLTSGGAGTKNIQYF. In nucleotides, the CDR3 is TGTGCCTGCTGTTTAACTAGCGGGGGGGCGGGGACCAAAAACATTCAGTACTTC.